Presented here are 20 T cell receptor beta chains from one specimen sequenced in a study of control samples from healthy donors and cancer patients. Sequencing used immunoSEQ multiplex PCR; TCRdb keeps in-frame clones, though not all of them. Seen here are 150,000 or so clones, 75% to 95% observed once, and the top ten hold approximately 7.2%. The material sequenced was blood. The source of these receptors is a young man in good health.

This chain joins TRBV24-1 and TRBJ1-1; 8 bases line up with TRBD1. Germline values: CDR1 KGHDR, CDR2 SFDVKD. Losses at the gene ends were 2 bases for V and 5 bases for J; bases not matched to a gene: 6. This CDR3 comprises 15 residues. In DNA, the CDR3 is TGTGCCACCAGTGATTCAGGGGGCCGGAAAACTGAAGCTTTCTTT. This gives the protein CATSDSGGRKTEAFF.

The rearrangement joins TRBV7-3 to TRBJ1-1; D is unresolved. CDR3 size: 14 residues. CDR1 and CDR2 (germline): SGHTA, FQGTGA. Between the trimmed V and J ends, which lost 2 bases and 0 bases, there was a span of 7 bases. The CDR3 DNA sequence: TGTGCCAGCAGCTTATACCAATTGAACACTGAAGCTTTCTTT. Translation gives CASSLYQLNTEAFF.

The chain joins TRBV4-1 to TRBJ1-2, with D hard to call. Germline assignment: CDR1 MGHRA and CDR2 YSYEKL. The CDR3 loop spans 14 amino acids. The V and J ends lost 0 bases and 5 bases respectively, with 10 bases between them. The CDR3 DNA reads TGCGCCAGCAGCCAAGAGTCACAGTTTTATGGCTACACCTTC. Translation: CASSQESQFYGYTF.

The rearrangement links TRBV5-6 to TRBJ1-4, with TRBD1 identical over 8 bases. This CDR3 has 14 residues. V dropped 4 bases and J dropped 7; count of bases not matched to a gene: 6. The V gene's germline CDR1 is SGHDT and CDR2 YYEEEE. CDR3 sequence (DNA): TGTGCCAGCAGCGATCAACAGGGGGGTGAAAAACTGTTTTTT. This codes for CASSDQQGGEKLFF.

The chain links TRBV11-2 to TRBJ1-1, with a weak D call TRBD1 (5 bases). Per germline, CDR1 SGHAT and CDR2 FQNNGV. V shed 1 base and J shed 4 bases, with 16 bases lying between them. The CDR3 totals 16 residues. The CDR3 DNA reads TGTGCCAGCAGCTTAGGGCAGGGTACTTGGGGCACTGAAGCTTTCTTT. This gives the protein CASSLGQGTWGTEAFF. Variable domain in full (rest from reference TRBV11-2 and TRBJ1-1): EAGVAQSPRYKIIEKRQSVAFWCNPISGHATLYWYQQILGQGPKLLIQFQNNGVVDDSQLPKDRFSAERLKGVDSTLKIQPAKLEDSAVYLCASSLGQGTWGTEAFFGQGTRLTVV.

The table lists this clone with a few counts. J is TRBJ2-5 and V is TRBV4-2; 7 nucleotides align to TRBD2. The ends lost 1 base at V and 3 bases at J; junction bases unmatched: 5. Germline CDR1 reads LGHNA; CDR2 reads YNFKEQ. CDR3 size: 15 residues. CDR3 protein: CASSQVGLAEETQYF. CDR3 in DNA: TGTGCCAGCAGCCAAGTCGGGCTAGCGGAAGAGACCCAGTACTTC.

The gene calls are TRBV4-2 and TRBJ2-1; 16 bases agree with TRBD2. The germline gives CDR1 LGHNA, CDR2 YNFKEQ. J was trimmed by 5 bases and V by 3 bases; bases with no gene match: 4. The CDR3 is made up of 17 amino acids. CDR3 in amino acids: CASSHGTSGGAHNEQFF. For the CDR3, the DNA is TGTGCCAGCAGCCACGGGACTAGCGGGGGGGCCCACAATGAGCAGTTCTTC.

The V call is TRBV4-1, the J call TRBJ1-4, with a weak D call TRBD1 (5 bases). The CDR3 has 14 residues. Germline values: CDR1 MGHRA, CDR2 YSYEKL. V lost 0 bases and J lost 5, with 7 bases in between. The CDR3 coding sequence is TGCGCCAGCAGCCAAGACAGGGAAAATGAAAAACTGTTTTTT. Its protein product is CASSQDRENEKLFF.

The rearrangement uses TRBV3-1 (or the pseudogene TRBV3-2) and TRBJ2-3; 8 nucleotides align to TRBD2. This CDR3 is 15 amino acids long. Germline-derived CDR1 and CDR2 are LGHDT and YNNKEL (reference sequence). V lost 5 bases to trimming and J lost 2 bases; unmatched junction nucleotides: 6. CDR3 in DNA: TGTGCCAGCAGCGCGGGACTAGTCCCCACAGATACGCAGTATTTT. Amino acids: CASSAGLVPTDTQYF.

The CDR3 sequence is CASRRDRGNTEAFF. For the CDR3, the DNA is TGCGCCAGCCGGCGGGACAGGGGGAACACTGAAGCTTTCTTT. V usage is TRBV5-1 and J usage is TRBJ1-1, with 10 bases fitting TRBD1. J was trimmed by 1 base and V by 7 bases; bases with no gene match: 4. Germline CDR1 is SGHRS and CDR2 is YFSETQ. The CDR3 runs to 14 residues.

The J gene is TRBJ1-1, the V gene TRBV29-1; no clear D. This CDR3 region has 13 residues. Germline values: CDR1 SQVTM, CDR2 ANQGSEA. With 5 bases removed from V and 2 bases from J, the gap between germline ends came to 12 bases. CDR3 amino acids: CSVRPRKNTEAFF. Here the CDR3 DNA reads TGCAGCGTTAGGCCCAGGAAAAACACTGAAGCTTTCTTT.

The chain is built from TRBV7-9 and TRBJ1-2; D is possibly TRBD1 (5 bases). V gave up 4 bases and J gave up 5 bases, with 14 bases separating them. The CDR3 contains 14 residues. Per the germline V gene, CDR1 is SEHNR and CDR2 is FQNEAQ (reference sequence). Here the CDR3 reads CASSSDSGPYGYTF. The CDR3 DNA reads as TGTGCCAGCAGCTCGGACTCAGGGCCGTATGGCTACACCTTC.

The gene calls are TRBV5-1 and TRBJ2-7, with no clear D. This CDR3 region has 12 residues. Deletions cut 0 bases from V and 4 bases from J, with 5 bases between. Germline CDR1 reads SGHRS; CDR2 reads YFSETQ. The CDR3: CASSLVQYEQYF. In DNA form, the CDR3 reads TGCGCCAGCAGCTTGGTTCAGTACGAGCAGTACTTC.

The J gene is TRBJ1-1, the V gene TRBV7-2, with TRBD1 matching over 9 bases. After removal of 5 bases from V and 4 bases from J, the junction contained 5 bases not matched to a gene. The length of the CDR3 is 14 residues. Germline V lookup: CDR1 SGHTA, CDR2 FQGNSA. CDR3 residues: CASSEGQGGTEAFF. The CDR3 nucleotides read TGTGCCAGCAGCGAGGGACAGGGTGGCACTGAAGCTTTCTTT.

The chain has TRBV5-6 and TRBJ1-5; 7 bases map to TRBD1. V was pared by 2 bases and J by 7 bases, with 9 bases of the junction left unmatched. Germline loops: CDR1 SGHDT, CDR2 YYEEEE. This CDR3 contains 15 residues. The CDR3 loop is CASSFGQVLAQPQHF. The DNA of the CDR3 is TGTGCCAGCAGCTTCGGACAGGTTCTCGCGCAGCCCCAGCATTTT. The variable domain in full, completed from reference TRBV5-6 and TRBJ1-5, reads DAGVTQSPTHLIKTRGQQVTLRCSPKSGHDTVSWYQQALGQGPQFIFQYYEEEERQRGNFPDRFSGHQFPNYSSELNVNALLLGDSALYLCASSFGQVLAQPQHFGDGTRLSIL.

The CDR3 loop reads CASARGGSGANVLTF. The CDR3 DNA reads as TGTGCCAGCGCCCGGGGAGGCTCTGGGGCCAACGTCCTGACTTTC. The V gene is TRBV7-2, the J gene TRBJ2-6, with D possibly TRBD2 on 6 matching bases. The ends were cut back, 8 bases at V and 0 bases at J, with 11 bases in the middle. Germline CDR1 is SGHTA and CDR2 is FQGNSA. This CDR3 is 15 amino acids long.

The rearrangement links TRBV7-2 to TRBJ2-7, with D unresolved. Germline V gene data show CDR1 as SGHTA and CDR2 as FQGNSA. CDR3 length: 13 amino acids. V was trimmed by 6 bases and J by 2 bases, leaving 11 bases between them. The CDR3 sequence is CASSPDGPYEQYF. In DNA form, the CDR3 reads TGTGCCAGCAGTCCGGACGGGCCCTACGAGCAGTACTTC.

The chain carries TRBV6-5 and TRBJ1-6, with 7 nucleotides matching TRBD1. Trimming took 8 bases from V and 9 from J; bases not matched to a gene: 4. This CDR3 is built from 12 residues. Germline V CDR1 and CDR2: MNHEY, SVGAGI. The CDR3 coding sequence is TGTGCCAGCGGCCAGGGGGGTTCACCCCTCCACTTT. The encoded protein is CASGQGGSPLHF.

The chain uses TRBV5-1 and TRBJ1-1; 8 bases fit TRBD1. The junction had 3 bases not matched to a gene; V was cut back by 4 bases and J by 1 base. Germline CDR1 is SGHRS and CDR2 is YFSETQ. The CDR3 totals 14 residues. The CDR3 loop reads CASSGGTGNTEAFF. CDR3 DNA: TGCGCCAGCAGCGGAGGGACAGGGAACACTGAAGCTTTCTTT.

The chain is built from TRBV7-9 and TRBJ2-1; 7 bases fit TRBD1. V dropped 6 bases and J dropped 7; count of bases not matched to a gene: 9. The germline gives CDR1 SEHNR, CDR2 FQNEAQ (reference sequence). The CDR3 is made up of 14 amino acids. The CDR3 nucleotides are TGTGCCAGCAGTAGTCCGGGACAGAAAAATGAGCAGTTCTTC. Translating it yields CASSSPGQKNEQFF. The whole variable domain, remainder taken from reference TRBV7-9 and TRBJ2-1, is DTGVSQNPRHKITKRGQNVTFRCDPISEHNRLYWYRQTLGQGPEFLTYFQNEAQLEKSRLLSDRFSAERPKGSFSTLEIQRTEQGDSAMYLCASSSPGQKNEQFFGPGTRLTVL.